This TCR beta chain is from a study of T cell responses to AZD1222 COVID-19 vaccine. General study points: At baseline, seropositivity was found in only a handful of AZD1222 recipients. Targets within unmutated variant regions were reportedly found for nearly half of spike-specific TCRs. Every sample of the repertoires postdated the peak T cell response.

TCRdb's table, derived via immunoSEQ multiplex PCR, lists solely in-frame clones and lacks some. The repertoire holds roughly 70,000 clones, over 70% seen once, with around 15% in the top ten. With V trimmed by 4 bases and J by 3 bases, 5 bases remained unmatched. This CDR3 is built from 14 residues. Germline V gene sequence: CDR1 SQVTM, CDR2 ANQGSEA. Details on this clone: Its antigen is unknown.

The chain is built from TRBV29-1 and TRBJ1-2, with 10 nucleotides matching TRBD1. Sequenced here: peripheral blood, sampled 28 days after the second AZD1222 dose. The clonotype comes from an adult who received the AZD1222 COVID-19 vaccine. Here the CDR3 reads CSVAPGTGDYGYTF. CDR3 bases: TGCAGCGTTGCCCCCGGGACAGGGGACTATGGCTACACCTTC. The full variable domain, with the rest looked up from reference TRBV29-1 and TRBJ1-2, is SAVISQKPSRDICQRGTSLTIQCQVDSQVTMMFWYRQQPGQSLTLIATANQGSEATYESGFVIDKFPISRPNLTFSTLTVSNMSPEDSSIYLCSVAPGTGDYGYTFGSGTRLTVV.